The 27 T cell receptor beta chains below come from one sample, sequenced in a study of T cells in Graves' hyperthyroidism and ophthalmopathy. The source material, RNA transcripts, was used to amplify TCR beta CDR3 regions. HTBI primers were employed in a first-round RT-PCR of the TCR CDR3. TCRdb itself ran the multiplex PCR reads through MiXCR, one entry per CDR3 protein. The sample has about half a million distinct CDR3 sequences, less than 25% seen once. The sequenced material came from blood. The receptors stem from a woman between 70 and 85 years old with Graves' ophthalmopathy.

The table lists this clonotype with a few counts. The rearrangement links TRBV6-5 to TRBJ1-1, with TRBD1 matching over 7 bases. Germline V gene lookup returns CDR1 MNHEY and CDR2 SVGAGI. There are 15 residues in the CDR3. Losses at the gene ends were 0 bases for V and 4 bases for J; bases not matched to a gene: 5. CDR3 in DNA: TGTGCCAGCAGTTACTCCTGGACAGGTTCCACTGAAGCTTTCTTT. Translation gives CASSYSWTGSTEAFF.

This clonotype was seen a few times. This sequence joins TRBV6-5 and TRBJ1-2; unclear D gene. CDR1 is MNHEY and CDR2 is SVGAGI in the germline V gene. This CDR3 is 17 amino acids long. V was pared by 0 bases and J by 2 bases, with 16 bases between. The CDR3 loop is CASSYSGPDGRNYGYTF. CDR3 sequence (DNA): TGTGCCAGCAGTTACTCCGGGCCTGATGGGCGAAACTATGGCTACACCTTC.

This clonotype turned up a few times. The chain couples TRBV30 to TRBJ2-7, with 11 positions matching TRBD1. The CDR3 loop spans 14 amino acids. Trimming at V came to 3 bases and at J to 2 bases, leaving 3 bases not matched to a gene. Germline V gene sequence: CDR1 GTSNPN, CDR2 SVGIG (reference sequence). The CDR3, as DNA: TGTGCCTGGAGACCGGGACAGGGGGCCTACGAGCAGTACTTC. Residues: CAWRPGQGAYEQYF.

The chain joins TRBV20-1 to TRBJ1-5; D not certain. Germline CDR1 reads DFQATT; CDR2 reads SNEGSKA (reference sequence). Trimming took off 4 bases at V and 4 bases at J, with 8 bases between the two ends. This CDR3 has 12 amino acids. CDR3 nucleotides: TGCAGTGCTACTGACAATAATCAGCCCCAGCATTTT. As protein: CSATDNNQPQHF.

This clonotype was observed a few times. The V call is TRBV7-2, the J call TRBJ2-1; a weak D match, TRBD2 (5 bases). Germline V CDR1 and CDR2: SGHTA, FQGNSA. Trimming removed 3 bases at V and 4 bases at J, with 13 bases between. CDR3 length: 15 amino acids. DNA for the CDR3: TGTGCCAGCAGCTTGGGGAGACTACCTTACAATGAGCAGTTCTTC. The encoded protein is CASSLGRLPYNEQFF.

This chain uses TRBV6-2 or TRBV6-3 with TRBJ2-6; D gene unclear. V lost 8 bases, J lost 0 bases, and 8 bases lay in between. Germline loops: CDR1 MNHEY, CDR2 SVGEGT. The CDR3 length is 14 residues. As DNA, the CDR3 is TGTGCCAGCCTTAGGTTCTCTGGGGCCAACGTCCTGACTTTC. Protein product: CASLRFSGANVLTF.

To note about this clonotype: This may come from a read error, since a much larger clone is one base off. Here the CDR3 omits its conserved ending phenylalanine or tryptophan, so a read error is the likely source. The chain is built from TRBV12-3 or TRBV12-4 and TRBJ2-5; 9 bases line up with TRBD2. This CDR3 spans 16 amino acids. J was trimmed by 5 bases and V by 6 bases; bases with no gene match: 13. This CDR3 reads CASRFGLAGSRETQYL. CDR3 nucleotide sequence: TGTGCCAGCAGGTTCGGTCTAGCGGGGTCTAGGGAGACCCAGTACCTC.

This clonotype was detected ten times or more. The chain is built from TRBV28 and TRBJ2-1; 7 nucleotides line up with TRBD1. Germline CDR1 reads MDHEN; CDR2 reads SYDVKM. The CDR3 consists of 13 residues. V lost 4 bases, J lost 6 bases, and 3 bases stayed unmatched. CDR3 loop: CASSSGTVNEQFF. DNA for the CDR3: TGTGCCAGCAGTTCAGGGACAGTCAATGAGCAGTTCTTC.

This clonotype appeared a few times. The chain recombines TRBV13 with TRBJ2-7; 9 bases match TRBD2. The V and J ends lost 1 base and 7 bases, in that order; junction bases with no gene match: 5. The CDR3 has 14 residues. Germline CDR1 PRHDT, CDR2 FYEKMQ (reference sequence). This CDR3 is CASSLVSGREEQYF. The CDR3 DNA reads TGTGCCAGCAGCTTAGTTAGCGGGAGAGAGGAGCAGTACTTC.

DNA of the CDR3: TGTGCCAGCAGTTTTGGGGAGGGGAATGAGCAGTTCTTC. This translates into CASSFGEGNEQFF. The chain couples TRBV27 to TRBJ2-1; 7 bases match TRBD2. This CDR3 has 13 amino acids. CDR1 and CDR2 (germline): MNHEY, SMNVEV (reference sequence). The junction had 3 bases not matched to a gene; V was cut back by 3 bases and J by 7 bases.

The chain uses TRBV28 and TRBJ1-2; D gene unclear. Trimming left V 1 base short and J 7 bases short, with 10 bases between. This CDR3 has 13 amino acids. Germline-derived CDR1 and CDR2 are MDHEN and SYDVKM. The CDR3 sequence: CASSLSVPRGYTF. DNA for the CDR3: TGTGCCAGCAGTTTATCAGTGCCCCGTGGCTACACCTTC.

The chain links TRBV12-3 or TRBV12-4 to TRBJ2-7; D not resolved. The CDR3 loop spans 13 amino acids. Trimming pared 2 bases from V and 5 bases from J, leaving 10 bases between. The DNA for the CDR3 is TGTGCCAGCAGTTTAAAAGATCCCAACGAGCAGTACTTC. The encoded protein is CASSLKDPNEQYF.

This clonotype has a count of ten or more. The chain employs TRBV5-1 and TRBJ1-1, with D possibly TRBD1 on 6 matching bases. The V gene lost 2 bases and the J gene lost 0 bases, with 11 bases spanning the gap. CDR1 SGHRS and CDR2 YFSETQ come from the germline V gene. This CDR3 is built from 15 residues. Here the CDR3 reads CASSFNGQMNTEAFF. CDR3 bases: TGCGCCAGCAGCTTCAACGGACAGATGAACACTGAAGCTTTCTTT.

Turning to this clonotype: The junction shows a germline mismatch at one end, possibly a read error. The rearrangement links TRBV7-7 to TRBJ2-7; D possibly corresponds to TRBD2 (6 bases). The CDR3 extends over 13 amino acids. The germline V gene encodes CDR1 SSHAT and CDR2 FNYEAQ (reference sequence). The DNA of the CDR3 is TGTGCTAGCAGCCCTACGGGAGCTCTCGAGCAGTACTTC. Amino acids: CASSPTGALEQYF. The full variable domain, rest sourced from reference TRBV7-7 and TRBJ2-7, is GAGVSQSPRYKVTKRGQDVTLRCDPISSHATLYWYQQALGQGPEFLTYFNYEAQPDKSGLPSDRFSAERPEGSISTLTIQRTEQRDSAMYRCASSPTGALEQYFGPGTRLTVT.

The chain links TRBV7-2 to TRBJ2-5; D possibly corresponds to TRBD1 (6 bases). This CDR3 spans 17 amino acids. Germline CDR1 is SGHTA and CDR2 is FQGNSA. V gave up 5 bases and J gave up 4 bases, with 23 bases separating them. The DNA for the CDR3 is TGTGCCAGCAGCCAAAACCCCACCCGCAGGGGTCGAGAGACCCAGTACTTC. Its protein product is CASSQNPTRRGRETQYF.

A few counts support this clonotype. The gene calls are TRBV5-1 and TRBJ1-2; no definite D call. Per the germline V gene, CDR1 is SGHRS and CDR2 is YFSETQ. The V gene lost 4 bases and the J gene lost 4 bases, with 14 bases spanning the gap. The CDR3 runs to 14 residues. CDR3 residues: CASSSRSRPYGYTF. The CDR3 DNA reads as TGCGCCAGCAGCAGCAGATCCCGTCCCTATGGCTACACCTTC.

This clonotype was observed a few times. This rearrangement joins TRBV20-1 to TRBJ2-7; D unresolved. The CDR3 spans 15 residues. The germline gives CDR1 DFQATT, CDR2 SNEGSKA (reference sequence). Trimming removed 3 bases from V and 5 bases from J, with 20 bases in between. CDR3 nucleotides: TGCAGTGCTAGCGTGGCTAGTGGGCCCGTCCACGAGCAGTACTTC. Protein product: CSASVASGPVHEQYF.

The rearrangement links TRBV19 to TRBJ1-2; no reliable D call. The CDR3 consists of 13 residues. The germline V gene has CDR1 LNHDA and CDR2 SQIVND (reference sequence). Between the trimmed V and J ends, which lost 1 base and 4 bases, there was a span of 7 bases. This CDR3 is CASSIAAVYGYTF. The DNA for the CDR3 is TGTGCCAGTAGTATAGCGGCGGTCTATGGCTACACCTTC. The complete variable domain, with remaining parts taken from reference TRBV19 and TRBJ1-2, reads DGGITQSPKYLFRKEGQNVTLSCEQNLNHDAMYWYRQDPGQGLRLIYYSQIVNDFQKGDIAEGYSVSREKKESFPLTVTSAQKNPTAFYLCASSIAAVYGYTFGSGTRLTVV.

This sequence joins TRBV9 and TRBJ2-2; 7 bases fit TRBD2. The CDR3 runs to 15 residues. Germline CDR1 SGDLS, CDR2 YYNGEE. The ends lost 1 base at V and 5 bases at J; junction bases unmatched: 5. The CDR3 spells CASSVYQGGTGELFF. The CDR3 bases are TGTGCCAGCAGCGTATACCAGGGAGGGACCGGGGAGCTGTTTTTT.

The gene calls are TRBV7-8 and TRBJ1-5, with D possibly TRBD1 on 6 matching bases. Germline CDR1 is SGHVS and CDR2 is FQNEAQ. The CDR3 covers 17 residues. The V and J ends lost 5 bases and 1 base respectively, with 18 bases between them. CDR3 in DNA: TGTGCCAGCAGCGAGCTTAGGGACAAGGGAAGCAATCAGCCCCAGCATTTT. Amino acids: CASSELRDKGSNQPQHF.

This clonotype was observed once. Germline is not matched at one junction end, which may reflect a read error. This chain uses TRBV7-2 with TRBJ1-6; weak D call: TRBD1 (6 bases). Germline CDR1 reads SGHTA; CDR2 reads FQGNSA. The CDR3 has 14 residues. The DNA of the CDR3 is TGTGCCAGCAGCTTAGCACAGGGCATTTCACCCCCCCACTTT. Its protein product is CASSLAQGISPPHF.

V is TRBV7-9 and J is TRBJ2-7; D is possibly TRBD1 (5 bases). This CDR3 region has 16 residues. Germline V gene sequence: CDR1 SEHNR, CDR2 FQNEAQ (reference sequence). V was trimmed by 7 bases and J by 3 bases, leaving 22 bases between them. In nucleotides, the CDR3 is TGTGCCAGCACCGGGCCAAGCACCCAGGGCATCTACGAGCAGTACTTC. Protein product: CASTGPSTQGIYEQYF.

The chain links TRBV7-9 to TRBJ2-2; unclear D gene. Trimming removed 5 bases from V and 6 bases from J, with 16 bases in between. Germline V gene sequence: CDR1 SEHNR, CDR2 FQNEAQ (reference sequence). CDR3 length: 15 amino acids. This CDR3 reads CASSPEFGAPGELFF. The DNA of the CDR3 is TGTGCCAGCAGCCCGGAGTTTGGCGCCCCCGGGGAGCTGTTTTTT.

The V gene is TRBV20-1, the J gene TRBJ2-2; D is uncertain. Germline V lookup: CDR1 DFQATT, CDR2 SNEGSKA (reference sequence). V lost 7 bases and J 4 bases, leaving 13 bases between the germline ends. There are 13 residues in the CDR3. CDR3 sequence (DNA): TGCAGTGTTCTAGGGTCCGCCACCGGGGAGCTGTTTTTT. Its protein product is CSVLGSATGELFF.

This clonotype turned up a few times. The rearrangement uses TRBV6-1 and TRBJ2-3; the D gene could be TRBD1 or TRBD2 (6 bases each). The CDR3 covers 14 residues. Germline-derived CDR1 and CDR2 are MNHNS and SASEGT. V was pared by 3 bases and J by 8 bases, with 15 bases between. In nucleotides, the CDR3 is TGTGCCAGCAGTGACGGGACTGCCAGGGGTACGCAGTATTTT. Its translation is CASSDGTARGTQYF.

This clonotype came up many times. The J gene is TRBJ2-5, the V gene TRBV18, with D possibly being TRBD2 (5 bases). CDR1 and CDR2 (germline): KGHSH, LQKENI. Trimming took 6 bases from V and 2 from J, leaving 16 bases between them. This CDR3 comprises 15 residues. The CDR3 loop is CASSQEVSFQETQYF. CDR3 nucleotide sequence: TGTGCCAGCTCGCAGGAGGTATCGTTTCAAGAGACCCAGTACTTC.

This chain uses TRBV3-1 with TRBJ2-3; D possibly corresponds to TRBD2 (6 bases). The CDR3 has 16 amino acids. Deletions cut 4 bases from V and 0 bases from J, with 14 bases between. Germline loops: CDR1 LGHDT, CDR2 YNNKEL (reference sequence). For the CDR3, the DNA is TGTGCCAGCAGCCCACGTCTAGCGTGGAGCACAGATACGCAGTATTTT. Its protein product is CASSPRLAWSTDTQYF.